This T cell receptor beta chain was obtained from a study of PD-1 blockade in classical Hodgkin lymphoma. Study context: Every 2 weeks, patients had 3 mg/kg nivolumab intravenously. Study observations and caveats: Lower baseline TCR diversity was reported for newly diagnosed patients than for healthy donors. By cycle point C4D1, TCR diversity had risen significantly in CD4+ cells (but not CD8+ cells). Repertoire differences have undefined causes, possibly disease activity or prior therapy.

Concerning this clone: Its antigen is still unknown.

Germline V CDR1 and CDR2: MDHEN, SYDVKM. V was shortened by 5 bases and J by 7 bases, with 20 bases between the two germline ends. The length of the CDR3 is 15 residues. Every patient experienced relapse after autologous stem cell transplantation, and brentuximab vedotin exposure varied. This table comes from immunoSEQ multiplex PCR, and its TCRdb copy is limited to in-frame clones, with some not included. The sample lists about 85,000 clones; roughly 91% were seen once. V and J are TRBV28 and TRBJ1-2, with a possible D match to TRBD1 (5 bases). The sequences come from peripheral blood mononuclear cells (PBMCs), collected before the second cycle of nivolumab. The clonotype was recovered from a human donor with classical Hodgkin lymphoma. Here the CDR3 DNA reads TGTGCCAGCAGTAGAACCCAGAGGGGCAGTGGTGGCTACACCTTC. Protein product: CASSRTQRGSGGYTF.